This TCR beta chain emerged from a study of T cell repertoires in cytomegalovirus infection. At the level of the study: Based on public TCR beta signatures, there were indications of CMV infection and of a matching HLA type.

Regarding this clonotype: Antigen: not known.

TCRdb passed the reads through MiXCR, listing each CDR3 protein once. This repertoire shows about 700,000 distinct CDR3 sequences, around a third found once; its top ten account for roughly 18%. Study-wide results and limits: Ex vivo responses were dominated by HLA-C-restricted CMV-specific TCR beta clonotypes.

The material sequenced was cultured PBMCs, taken from culture after CMV antigen stimulation. This TCR came from a human donor in good health (CMV status not recorded). Some clones in this sample may be carry-over from other donors' samples.

For the CDR3, the DNA is TGTGCCAGTAGGGGGACAGTTCAGTACAATTCACCCCTCCACTTT. Protein: CASRGTVQYNSPLHF. The chain employs TRBV19 and TRBJ1-6; 7 nucleotides align to TRBD1. V was pared by 6 bases and J by 7 bases, with 9 bases of the junction left unmatched. In germline, CDR1 is LNHDA, CDR2 SQIVND (reference sequence). The CDR3 spans 15 residues. Drawing the rest from reference TRBV19 and TRBJ1-6, the complete variable domain is DGGITQSPKYLFRKEGQNVTLSCEQNLNHDAMYWYRQDPGQGLRLIYYSQIVNDFQKGDIAEGYSVSREKKESFPLTVTSAQKNPTAFYLCASRGTVQYNSPLHFGNGTRLTVT.